The clone carrying this T cell receptor (beta chain) was counted many times. Its matching antigen is unknown. TCR beta VDJ combinations and CDR3 sequences were profiled from genomic DNA. TCRdb used MiXCR to reprocess the reads, holding one entry per CDR3 protein. The table records about 190,000 distinct CDR3 sequences, around 59% of them present only once. There are 20 residues in the CDR3. The V segment lost 0 bases and the J segment 8 bases; nucleotides outside the gene matches: 18. The germline V gene encodes CDR1 SGHRS and CDR2 YFSETQ. These data belong to a study of CD8+CD57+ T cells in acquired aplastic anemia. Study-wide context: Mean DNA quantity obtained from sorted CD4+ and CD8+ cells was about 3 ug. Average CD4+ read depth in healthy donors was 10 million to 12 million reads.

The study's findings and limits: In common between the patients and the controls were more than 25 CD8+ CDR3 sequences. The study found no significant CD8+ Simpson's diversity difference between patients and controls.

The TCR was taken from a human donor in good health, serving as a control. J is TRBJ1-6 and V is TRBV5-1; 9 bases match TRBD1. Sequenced: sorted CD4+, CD8+, or CD8+CD57+ T cells (not recorded which) from PBMCs. CDR3 bases: TGCGCCAGCAGCTTGGCACCCGGGACAGGGAGTCTTGCATCGGATTCACCCCTCCACTTT. Protein: CASSLAPGTGSLASDSPLHF.